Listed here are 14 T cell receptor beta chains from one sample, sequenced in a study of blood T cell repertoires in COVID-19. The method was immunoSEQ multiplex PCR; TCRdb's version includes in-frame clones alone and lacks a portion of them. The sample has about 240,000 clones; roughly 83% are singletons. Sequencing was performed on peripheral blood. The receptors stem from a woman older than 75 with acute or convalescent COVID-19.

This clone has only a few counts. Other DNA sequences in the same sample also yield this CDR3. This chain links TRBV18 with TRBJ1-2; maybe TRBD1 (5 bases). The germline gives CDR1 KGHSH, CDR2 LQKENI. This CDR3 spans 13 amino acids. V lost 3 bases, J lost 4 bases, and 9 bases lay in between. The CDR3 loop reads CASSPGGSYGYTF. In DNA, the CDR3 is TGTGCCAGCTCACCGGGGGGATCCTATGGCTACACCTTC.

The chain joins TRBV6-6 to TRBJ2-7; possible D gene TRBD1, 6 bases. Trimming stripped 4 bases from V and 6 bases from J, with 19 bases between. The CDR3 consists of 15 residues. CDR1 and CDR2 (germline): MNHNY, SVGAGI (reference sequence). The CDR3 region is CASSLRTALILEQYF. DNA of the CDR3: TGTGCCAGCAGTTTACGGACAGCGCTTATTCTCGAGCAGTACTTC.

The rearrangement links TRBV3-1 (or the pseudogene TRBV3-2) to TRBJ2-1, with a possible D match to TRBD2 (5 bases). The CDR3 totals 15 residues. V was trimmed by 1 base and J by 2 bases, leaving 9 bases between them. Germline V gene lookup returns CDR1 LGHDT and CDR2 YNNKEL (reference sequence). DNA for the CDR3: TGTGCCAGCAGCCAAGTAGCTAGCCCCTACAATGAGCAGTTCTTC. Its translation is CASSQVASPYNEQFF.

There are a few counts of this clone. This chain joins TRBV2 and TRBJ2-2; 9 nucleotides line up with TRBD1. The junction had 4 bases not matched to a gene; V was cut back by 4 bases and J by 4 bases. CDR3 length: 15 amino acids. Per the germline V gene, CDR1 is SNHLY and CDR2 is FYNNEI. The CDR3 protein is CASSGTGVSTGELFF. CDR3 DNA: TGTGCCAGCAGTGGGACAGGGGTGAGCACCGGGGAGCTGTTTTTT.

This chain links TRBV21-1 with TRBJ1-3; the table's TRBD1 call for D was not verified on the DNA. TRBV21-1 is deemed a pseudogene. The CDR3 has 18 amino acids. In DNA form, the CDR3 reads TGTGCCAGCAAACCGGGACAGACTATTCACTTCTCTGGAAACACCATATATTTT. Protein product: CASKPGQTIHFSGNTIYF.

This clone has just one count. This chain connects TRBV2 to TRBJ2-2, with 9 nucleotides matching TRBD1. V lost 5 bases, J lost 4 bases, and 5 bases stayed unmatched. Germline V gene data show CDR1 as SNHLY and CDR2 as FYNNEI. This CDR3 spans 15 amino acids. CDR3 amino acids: CASSRDRATTGELFF. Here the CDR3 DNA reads TGTGCCAGCAGTAGGGACAGGGCTACCACCGGGGAGCTGTTTTTT.

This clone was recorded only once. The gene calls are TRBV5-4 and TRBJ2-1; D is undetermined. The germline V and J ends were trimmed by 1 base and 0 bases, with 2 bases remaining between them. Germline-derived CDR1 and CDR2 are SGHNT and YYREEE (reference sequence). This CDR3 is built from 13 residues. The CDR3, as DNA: TGTGCCAGCAGCTTGCGCTCCTACAATGAGCAGTTCTTC. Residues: CASSLRSYNEQFF.

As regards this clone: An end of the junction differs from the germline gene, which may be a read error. In nucleotides, the CDR3 is TGTGCCAGCAGCCTAGCGGGGGCTCTTCAAGAGACCCAGTACTTC. Amino acid sequence: CASSLAGALQETQYF. The chain uses TRBV7-9 and TRBJ2-5; 10 positions match TRBD2. CDR3 length: 15 amino acids. CDR1 is SEHNR, CDR2 FQNEAQ, per germline (reference sequence).

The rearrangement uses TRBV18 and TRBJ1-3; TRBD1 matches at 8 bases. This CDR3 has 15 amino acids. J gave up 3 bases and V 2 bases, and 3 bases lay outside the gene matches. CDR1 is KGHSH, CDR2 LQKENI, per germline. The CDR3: CASSPARGLGNTIYF. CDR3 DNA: TGTGCCAGCTCACCAGCCAGGGGGCTTGGAAACACCATATATTTT.

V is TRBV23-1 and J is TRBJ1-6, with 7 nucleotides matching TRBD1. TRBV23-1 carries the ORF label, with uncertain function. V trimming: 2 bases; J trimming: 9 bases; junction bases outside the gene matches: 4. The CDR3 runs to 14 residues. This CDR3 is CASSQETGFSPLHF. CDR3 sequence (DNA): TGCGCCAGCAGTCAAGAGACAGGGTTTTCACCCCTCCACTTT.

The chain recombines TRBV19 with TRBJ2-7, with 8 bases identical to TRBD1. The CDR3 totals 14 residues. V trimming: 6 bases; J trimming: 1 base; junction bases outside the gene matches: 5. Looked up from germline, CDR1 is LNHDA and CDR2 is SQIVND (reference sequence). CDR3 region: CASSPTGASYEQYF. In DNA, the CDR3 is TGTGCCAGTAGCCCGACAGGGGCATCCTACGAGCAGTACTTC.

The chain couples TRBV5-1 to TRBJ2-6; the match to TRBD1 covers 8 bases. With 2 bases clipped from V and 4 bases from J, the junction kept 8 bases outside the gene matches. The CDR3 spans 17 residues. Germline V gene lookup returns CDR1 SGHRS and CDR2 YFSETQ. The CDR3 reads CASSLETGGPGANVLTF. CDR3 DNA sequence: TGCGCCAGCAGCTTAGAAACAGGGGGGCCAGGGGCCAACGTCCTGACTTTC.

DNA for the CDR3: TGTGCCAGCGGGAGACAAAGAAATTCACCCCTCCACTTT. Protein: CASGRQRNSPLHF. The V call is TRBV2, the J call TRBJ1-6; D ambiguous. Germline V gene lookup returns CDR1 SNHLY and CDR2 FYNNEI. The CDR3 is 13 residues long. V lost 8 bases and J lost 7, with 12 bases in between.

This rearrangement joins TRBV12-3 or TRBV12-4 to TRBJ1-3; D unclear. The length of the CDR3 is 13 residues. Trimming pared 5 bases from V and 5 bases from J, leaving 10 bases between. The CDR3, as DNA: TGTGCCAGCAGTCTTCCGACAAGAAACACCATATATTTT. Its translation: CASSLPTRNTIYF.